These 18 T cell receptor beta chains share one sample of origin, sequenced in a study of T cells in Graves' hyperthyroidism and ophthalmopathy. TCR beta CDR3 regions were amplified from RNA transcripts. The HTBI primer set was used in a first-round RT-PCR of the TCR CDR3. One entry per CDR3 protein results from TCRdb running MiXCR on the multiplex PCR reads. The table records over 700,000 distinct CDR3 sequences, 38% of them present only once. Input material: blood. These receptors were obtained from a man between 18 and 29 years old with Graves' hyperthyroidism.

The chain is built from TRBV2 and TRBJ1-6; 7 bases match TRBD1. The CDR3 has 12 amino acids. Per germline, CDR1 SNHLY and CDR2 FYNNEI. With 8 bases clipped from V and 10 bases from J, the junction kept 5 bases outside the gene matches. DNA of the CDR3: TGTGCCAGCGAGACAGGGAGATCACCCCTCCACTTT. Translating it yields CASETGRSPLHF.

This clonotype was seen repeatedly, ten times or more. CDR3 protein: CASQFGANVLTF. DNA of the CDR3: TGTGCCAGCCAATTTGGGGCCAACGTCCTGACTTTC. V is TRBV2 and J is TRBJ2-6; no clear D. The V gene's germline CDR1 is SNHLY and CDR2 FYNNEI. The CDR3 totals 12 residues. Trimming took off 8 bases at V and 3 bases at J, with 5 bases between the two ends.

In its sample, this clonotype was seen many times. The rearrangement uses TRBV7-2 and TRBJ1-2, with D hard to call. Germline assignment: CDR1 SGHTA and CDR2 FQGNSA. V lost 3 bases and J 1 base, leaving 6 bases between the germline ends. The CDR3 sequence is 13 residues long. CDR3 bases: TGTGCCAGCAGCTTGCATAATAACTATGGCTACACCTTC. Amino acid sequence: CASSLHNNYGYTF.

Many counts were recorded for this clonotype. The chain recombines TRBV12-3 or TRBV12-4 with TRBJ1-5; TRBD1 is a possible D gene (5 bases). The V gene lost 5 bases and the J gene lost 0 bases, with 11 bases spanning the gap. The CDR3 has 15 residues. CDR3 sequence reads: CASSPGSHSNQPQHF. CDR3 DNA: TGTGCCAGCAGTCCAGGGTCTCATAGCAATCAGCCCCAGCATTTT.

This clonotype was recorded many times. CDR3 DNA: TGTGCCAGCAGTTACGGGGACAGGGGGCTGTACGAGCAGTACTTC. Translated: CASSYGDRGLYEQYF. This chain uses TRBV7-8 with TRBJ2-7; TRBD1 agrees at 12 bases. The CDR3 length is 15 residues. CDR1 is SGHVS, CDR2 FQNEAQ, per germline. The ends lost 6 bases at V and 4 bases at J; junction bases unmatched: 7.

The J gene is TRBJ1-1, the V gene TRBV11-2, with D tentatively TRBD1 (6 bases). CDR3 length: 15 residues. The V and J ends lost 5 bases and 1 base respectively, with 14 bases between them. Germline V gene lookup returns CDR1 SGHAT and CDR2 FQNNGV. The DNA of the CDR3 is TGTGCCAGCAGCCCTGGAGGACAGCAGAACACTGAAGCTTTCTTT. Its translation: CASSPGGQQNTEAFF.

The genes are TRBV7-2 and TRBJ1-6; no firm D call. In germline, CDR1 is SGHTA, CDR2 FQGNSA. Trimming removed 6 bases from V and 3 bases from J, with 12 bases in between. This CDR3 has 15 residues. The CDR3 DNA reads TGTGCCAGCAGTTACTCGAGCAGCTATAATTCACCCCTCCACTTT. Its translation is CASSYSSSYNSPLHF.

The chain combines TRBV20-1 with TRBJ2-7, with 7 bases that match TRBD2. V was clipped by 0 bases and J by 4 bases; unmatched bases: 15. CDR1 DFQATT and CDR2 SNEGSKA come from the germline V gene (reference sequence). The CDR3 extends over 17 amino acids. CDR3 DNA: TGCAGTGCTAGAGATCTCACGGGCGGGAGCGAATGGTACGAGCAGTACTTC. It is translated as CSARDLTGGSEWYEQYF.

Concerning this clonotype: At one boundary the junction diverges from the germline segment, which might be a read error. The CDR3 DNA reads TGTGCCAGCGGCTTGACAGGGGCACGGGAGCAGTACTTC. Amino acids: CASGLTGAREQYF. The chain combines TRBV7-9 with TRBJ2-7, with 8 positions matching TRBD1. CDR1 SEHNR and CDR2 FQNEAQ come from the germline V gene (reference sequence). CDR3 size: 13 residues.

This clonotype occurred many times. This chain links TRBV15 with TRBJ1-6; D gene unclear. The germline V and J ends were trimmed by 0 bases and 7 bases, with 10 bases remaining between them. The CDR3 spans 15 residues. Germline CDR1 is LNHNV and CDR2 is YYDKDF (reference sequence). The CDR3 loop is CATSRETFGNSPLHF. The CDR3 coding sequence is TGTGCCACCAGCAGAGAGACATTTGGGAATTCACCCCTCCACTTT.

The chain recombines TRBV19 with TRBJ1-1; no clear D. The CDR3 sequence is 15 residues long. V was clipped by 3 bases and J by 6 bases, with 17 bases between them. CDR1 is LNHDA and CDR2 is SQIVND in the germline V gene (reference sequence). The CDR3: CASSIYPSPSAEAFF. The CDR3 DNA reads as TGTGCCAGTAGTATCTACCCCTCCCCGTCCGCTGAAGCTTTCTTT.

This clonotype was counted many times. The chain has TRBV10-2 and TRBJ1-1; unclear D gene. CDR3 length: 15 residues. Trimming took 6 bases from V and 4 from J, leaving 18 bases between them. Germline lookup yields CDR1 WSHSY and CDR2 SAAADI. The CDR3 sequence is CASRTAGALLTEAFF. As DNA, the CDR3 is TGCGCCAGCAGAACGGCCGGAGCCTTGCTCACTGAAGCTTTCTTT.

The CDR3, as DNA: TGTGCCAGCAGCCAGGACAGGGGGGTGCAGTACTTC. Its translation is CASSQDRGVQYF. The J gene is TRBJ2-7, the V gene TRBV7-9; 10 bases fit TRBD1. Germline CDR1 SEHNR, CDR2 FQNEAQ (reference sequence). With V trimmed by 5 bases and J by 9 bases, 4 bases remained unmatched. This CDR3 contains 12 residues.

The chain uses TRBV25-1 and TRBJ2-5; TRBD2 is a possible D gene (7 bases). The germline V gene has CDR1 MGHDK and CDR2 SYGVNS. The length of the CDR3 is 12 residues. CDR3 in amino acids: CASRGAWETQYF. In nucleotides, the CDR3 is TGTGCTAGCCGGGGGGCATGGGAGACCCAGTACTTC.

This clonotype was counted ten times or more. The V call is TRBV7-2, the J call TRBJ1-1, with D uncertain. The germline V and J ends were trimmed by 1 base and 3 bases, with 9 bases remaining between them. Germline V gene data show CDR1 as SGHTA and CDR2 as FQGNSA. The CDR3 sequence is 14 residues long. CDR3 DNA: TGTGCCAGCAGCTTAGGGGCGTGGTACACTGAAGCTTTCTTT. Translated: CASSLGAWYTEAFF.

This clonotype showed up just once. V and J are TRBV6-5 and TRBJ2-7; TRBD1 matches at 12 bases. The CDR3 covers 17 residues. Germline V CDR1 and CDR2: MNHEY, SVGAGI. V lost 5 bases and J lost 5; bases outside the gene matches: 13. The CDR3 DNA reads TGTGCCAGCAGTCGTTGGGGGACAGGGGGCGCAGAAGACGAGCAGTACTTC. It encodes CASSRWGTGGAEDEQYF.

Notes on this clonotype: At one end the junction does not follow the germline gene, possibly because of a read error. This rearrangement joins TRBV10-3 to TRBJ1-3; 9 nucleotides align to TRBD1. The length of the CDR3 is 15 residues. Germline V gene lookup returns CDR1 ENHRY and CDR2 SYGVKD. The CDR3 nucleotides read TGTGCCAGCAGTTTGGGACAGGGATTTGGAAACACCATATATTTT. As protein: CASSLGQGFGNTIYF.

This sequence joins TRBV7-2 and TRBJ2-7; tentatively, D is TRBD2 (6 bases). V was cut by 1 base and J by 4 bases, with 14 bases left in between. The germline gives CDR1 SGHTA, CDR2 FQGNSA. The CDR3 totals 15 residues. The CDR3 coding sequence is TGTGCCAGCAGCTTAGGTGGGGCGGGATCGTACGAGCAGTACTTC. Protein sequence: CASSLGGAGSYEQYF.